The following is a T cell receptor beta chain sequence with its context. The germline V gene encodes CDR1 SGHVS and CDR2 FNYEAQ. The CDR3 runs to 15 residues. Trimming took 4 bases from V and 0 from J, leaving 10 bases between them. Per the original data handling: Filtering was not the same, since immunoSEQ gave junction-only sequences without quality scores. Some clones are missing from TCRdb's copy, which holds only in-frame ones; the method was immunoSEQ multiplex PCR. V, J and clone size are those of that table, while D and trimming were read from the DNA. The data show hundreds of thousands of clones, 79% seen once. Around 100 million PBMCs went into genomic DNA for unsorted samples. This entry is derived from a study of shared clonotypes between healthy human individuals.

Sequencing was done on a sample of PBMCs. The origin of this receptor is a woman between 40 and 55 years old in good health. Some clones in this sample may be carry-over from other donors' samples. V usage is TRBV7-6 and J usage is TRBJ1-5; no reliable D call. The chain's CDR3 is CASSSLRDSNQPQHF. The CDR3 DNA sequence: TGTGCCAGCAGCTCCCTGAGGGATAGCAATCAGCCCCAGCATTTT. Filled out from reference TRBV7-6 and TRBJ1-5, the complete variable domain reads GAGVSQSPRYKVTKRGQDVALRCDPISGHVSLYWYRQALGQGPEFLTYFNYEAQQDKSGLPNDRFSAERPEGSISTLTIQRTEQRDSAMYRCASSSLRDSNQPQHFGDGTRLSIL.